Below, 8 T cell receptor beta chains from the same sample are listed, as sequenced in a study of molecular identifiers for immune sequencing clone quantification. TCRdb processed the PCR reads anew with MiXCR; each CDR3 protein has one entry. Of about 100,000 distinct CDR3 sequences in the sample, 36% were seen once. What was sequenced was naive CD8+ T cells from blood, with Jurkat cell RNA spiked in. As for subset: FACS-sorted CD8+CD4-CCR7+CD45RA+ naive T cells. These receptors were obtained from a human donor in good health. Some libraries in this study had Jurkat cell RNA spiked in.

J is TRBJ2-7 and V is TRBV28, with D maybe TRBD2 (6 bases). The CDR3 extends over 13 amino acids. The germline CDR1 and CDR2 sequences are MDHEN and SYDVKM. Trimming removed 8 bases at V and 7 bases at J, with 18 bases between. The CDR3 protein is CASGFAGFREQYF. The CDR3 region has the DNA TGTGCCAGCGGATTCGCGGGATTTCGAGAGCAGTACTTC.

J is TRBJ2-1 and V is TRBV12-5; D is undetermined. V lost 2 bases, J lost 5 bases, and 1 base lay in between. The CDR3 runs to 11 residues. Germline lookup yields CDR1 LGHNT and CDR2 FRNRAP. The CDR3 sequence is CASGLNNEQFF. The CDR3 DNA reads as TGTGCTAGTGGTTTGAACAATGAGCAGTTCTTC.

In its sample, this clonotype was seen many times. V usage is TRBV6-5 and J usage is TRBJ2-6; D remains unclear. Trimming took 6 bases from V and 2 from J, leaving 8 bases between them. Germline CDR1 reads MNHEY; CDR2 reads SVGAGI. The CDR3 length is 14 residues. The CDR3 region is CASRQATGANVLTF. CDR3 in DNA: TGTGCCAGCAGACAAGCCACTGGGGCCAACGTCCTGACTTTC.

Many counts were recorded for this clonotype. The gene calls are TRBV13 and TRBJ1-2, with TRBD1 matching over 9 bases. The germline CDR1 and CDR2 sequences are PRHDT and FYEKMQ (reference sequence). The CDR3 consists of 15 residues. The trim removed 4 bases at V and 5 bases at J, leaving 8 bases unmatched. CDR3 coding DNA: TGTGCCAGCAGCTCTCGGGACAGGGTTCGGTATGGCTACACCTTC. It codes for CASSSRDRVRYGYTF.

This chain connects TRBV12-3 or TRBV12-4 to TRBJ1-5, with 9 nucleotides matching TRBD1. The length of the CDR3 is 13 residues. V trimming: 5 bases; J trimming: 5 bases; junction bases outside the gene matches: 1. CDR3 in DNA: TGTGCCAGCAGTACAGGGGGCTATCAGCCCCAGCATTTT. Translated: CASSTGGYQPQHF.

This clonotype was observed many times. The chain is built from TRBV6-5 and TRBJ2-5; possible D gene TRBD1, 6 bases. Germline CDR1 MNHEY, CDR2 SVGAGI. Trimming cost V 2 bases and J 9 bases, with 16 bases left between them. The CDR3 has 14 residues. CDR3 DNA: TGTGCCAGCAGTTACCTGGACAGCCCTATGGCCCAGTACTTC. Translated: CASSYLDSPMAQYF.

The chain employs TRBV28 and TRBJ1-2; TRBD1 might be the D (5 bases). Trimming removed 6 bases from V and 13 bases from J, with 15 bases in between. CDR1 is MDHEN, CDR2 SYDVKM, per germline. The CDR3 length is 11 residues. Here the CDR3 DNA reads TGTGCCAGCAGCCACACTGCGGGGCTCACCTTC. Protein sequence: CASSHTAGLTF.

There are a few counts of this clonotype. This chain connects TRBV19 to TRBJ1-2, with 10 bases matching TRBD1. Germline CDR1 and CDR2: LNHDA and SQIVND (reference sequence). The trim removed 5 bases at V and 3 bases at J, leaving 9 bases unmatched. This CDR3 has 16 amino acids. CDR3 amino acids: CASSPWGTGADYGYTF. The CDR3 coding sequence is TGTGCCAGTAGTCCCTGGGGGACAGGGGCTGACTATGGCTACACCTTC.